The 3 T cell receptor beta chains in this list originate from one sample, sequenced in a study of Graves' ophthalmopathy and Graves' hyperthyroidism. Amplified TCR beta CDR3 regions were obtained using RNA transcripts as template. In the first round, RT-PCR was carried out with HTBI primers, and a multiplex PCR formed the second round. TCRdb reanalysed the multiplex PCR reads using MiXCR and keeps one entry per CDR3 protein. The profile shows 200,000 to 250,000 distinct CDR3 sequences, about 32% of them singletons. Input material: peripheral blood. The receptors derive from a man aged 50 to 59 with Graves' ophthalmopathy.

This clonotype was seen at least ten times. The chain uses TRBV28 and TRBJ1-1; TRBD1 might be the D (5 bases). The CDR3 runs 13 residues. Germline V lookup: CDR1 MDHEN, CDR2 SYDVKM. V shed 5 bases and J shed 7 bases, with 14 bases lying between them. The CDR3 coding sequence is TGTGCCAGCAGTGATTCGGGGGGACTTGAAGCTTTCTTT. Translated, it gives CASSDSGGLEAFF. Supplemented by reference TRBV28 and TRBJ1-1, the full variable domain reads DVKVTQSSRYLVKRTGEKVFLECVQDMDHENMFWYRQDPGLGLRLIYFSYDVKMKEKGDIPEGYSVSREKKERFSLILESASTNQTSMYLCASSDSGGLEAFFGQGTRLTVV.

The rearrangement joins TRBV30 to TRBJ1-5; 7 bases are shared with TRBD1. CDR3 length: 13 amino acids. CDR1 and CDR2 from the germline V gene are GTSNPN and SVGIG (reference sequence). J lost 7 bases, V lost 0 bases, and 3 bases had no gene match. The CDR3 bases are TGTGCCTGGAGTGTACAGGGGAGACAGCCCCAGCATTTT. Translating gives CAWSVQGRQPQHF. Complete variable domain (other parts from reference TRBV30 and TRBJ1-5): SQTIHQWPATLVQPVGSPLSLECTVEGTSNPNLYWYRQAAGRGLQLLFYSVGIGQISSEVPQNLSASRPQDRQFILSSKKLLLSDSGFYLCAWSVQGRQPQHFGDGTRLSIL.

The gene calls are TRBV18 and TRBJ2-7; D possibly corresponds to TRBD1 (5 bases). The length of the CDR3 is 14 residues. The V end lost 2 bases, the J end lost 5 bases, and 13 bases lay between the germline ends. Germline V gene lookup returns CDR1 KGHSH and CDR2 LQKENI. CDR3 nucleotide sequence: TGTGCCAGCTCACCAAGCAGGGTCCAGGACGAGCAGTACTTC. It translates to CASSPSRVQDEQYF.